Each of the 14 T cell receptor delta chains below was sequenced from the same sample in a study of γδ T cells in repeated Plasmodium falciparum infection. TCRdb called clones from the multiplex PCR reads again using CATT. This sample yields tens of thousands of delta-chain clones, of which 0.9% to 1% are seen a single time; 9.6% belongs to the top ten. Vgamma9/Vdelta2+ and Vdelta2-negative gammadelta T cells were flow-sorted from PBMC for bulk sequencing. The sequenced material came from gamma-delta T cells from blood. The receptors stem from a pool of human donors (malaria-infected and uninfected, not separated).

In its sample, this clone was seen a few times. TCRdb's protein, taken from a much larger clone, differs from this DNA's translation at residue 14, likely owing to a read error; the protein displayed comes from the DNA. For the CDR3, the DNA is TGTGCTCTTGGGGAATTTGGGTCTCCGTTGGGTACTGAGTCATACACCGATAAACTCATCTTT. Its translation is CALGEFGSPLGTESYTDKLIF. The rearrangement joins TRDV1 to TRDJ1; D is unclear. TCRdb lists no J gene, so it was determined here by aligning the DNA to germline. The V and J ends lost 2 bases and 0 bases respectively, with 28 bases between them. This CDR3 is 21 amino acids long. CDR1 and CDR2 (germline): TSWWSYY, QGS.

This clone was seen at least ten times. TCRdb lists the protein of a much larger clone for this DNA, which differs at residue 8, so this is likely a read error; the protein given here is translated from the DNA itself. The rearrangement links TRDV2 to TRDJ1, with D uncertain. TCRdb supplies no J gene; here it was assigned by aligning the nucleotide sequence to germline. Trimming pared 3 bases from V and 10 bases from J, leaving 11 bases between. Looked up from germline, CDR1 is GEAIGNYY and CDR2 is EKD. The CDR3 is 11 residues long. For the CDR3, the DNA is TGTGCCTGTGACCGAGTCAACAGACTCATCTTT. Translation: CACDRVNRLIF.

This clone was seen ten or more times. The J gene is TRDJ3, the V gene TRDV2; TRDD3 aligns across 7 bases. CDR1 and CDR2 from the germline V gene are GEAIGNYY and EKD. Trimming took 0 bases from V and 2 from J; bases not matched to a gene: 3. CDR3 length equals 17 residues. CDR3 nucleotides: TGTGCCTGTGACACCGGATGGGGGACCTGGGACACCCGACAGATGTTTTTC. Translated, it gives CACDTGWGTWDTRQMFF.

A note on this clone: The amino acid sequence in TCRdb belongs to a much larger clone and departs from this DNA's translation at residue 7, likely a sequencing read error; the sequence shown is translated from the DNA. For the CDR3, the DNA is TGTGCTCTTGGGGAAATCGGTCCTTCCTACGAAGAACTCATCTTT. Its protein product is CALGEIGPSYEELIF. This chain connects TRDV1 to TRDJ1; 9 bases line up with TRDD2. Germline CDR1 and CDR2: TSWWSYY and QGS. The CDR3 runs 15 residues. V shed 2 bases and J 9 bases; nucleotides not matched to a gene: 10.

This clone has more than one count but fewer than ten. The protein recorded in TCRdb matches a much larger clone and deviates from this DNA's translation at residue 10, suggesting a read error; the protein here is obtained by translating the DNA. The rearrangement uses TRDV2 and TRDJ1, with D unresolved. The J gene was missing in TCRdb and was found by matching the end of the DNA to germline. This CDR3 region has 15 residues. The V gene lost 0 bases and the J gene lost 3 bases, with 13 bases spanning the gap. Germline CDR1 is GEAIGNYY and CDR2 is EKD. The CDR3 nucleotides read TGTGCCTGTGACACCGGAACTGTTAACGCCGATAAACTCATCTTT. It yields the protein CACDTGTVNADKLIF.

As regards this clone: A single base is all that separates this from a far larger clone, so a read error is likely. This same CDR3 is encoded by further DNA sequences in the sample. No J gene was assigned, while the V gene was called as TRDV1; the table's D gene call, TRDD3, was not cross checked with the DNA. CDR1 and CDR2 from the germline V gene are TSWWSYY and QGS. The length of the CDR3 is 19 residues. The CDR3 DNA reads TGTGCTCTTGGGGACCCATTCCCCGTACTGGGGGAAGTGACAGCACAGCTCTTCTTT. Residues: CALGDPFPVLGEVTAQLFF.

About this clone: The protein in TCRdb stems from a much larger clone and differs at residue 6 from this DNA's translation, likely a read error; here the protein is translated from the DNA. This chain uses TRDV1 with TRDJ1; maybe TRDD3 (8 bases). V dropped 6 bases and J dropped 1 base, with 42 bases sitting between them. The V gene's germline CDR1 is TSWWSYY and CDR2 QGS. CDR3 length: 24 residues. The CDR3 region is CALGRPKIPAFLRGIGGGTDKLIF. CDR3 DNA sequence: TGTGCTCTTGGCCGACCAAAGATTCCTGCCTTCCTTCGGGGGATAGGAGGGGGCACCGATAAACTCATCTTT.

This clone was seen more than once but under ten times. A read error likely explains why the TCRdb protein, taken from a much larger clone, differs from this DNA's translation at residue 10; the protein shown is translated from the DNA. This rearrangement joins TRDV1 to TRDJ4; TRDD3 aligns across 12 bases. The CDR3 is 22 amino acids. V trimming: 3 bases; J trimming: 0 bases; junction bases outside the gene matches: 23. The germline CDR1 and CDR2 sequences are TSWWSYY and QGS. This chain's CDR3 is CALGELPPLESTGGYRARPLIF. CDR3 bases: TGTGCTCTTGGGGAGCTTCCCCCTCTAGAGAGTACTGGGGGATACAGAGCCAGACCCCTGATCTTT.

The sample holds many counts of this clone. Translating this DNA gives a protein that differs at residue 5 from the TCRdb one, which belongs to a much larger clone; a read error is likely, and the protein shown is this translation. V gene TRDV1 combines with J gene TRDJ1; 11 nucleotides agree with TRDD3. After removal of 4 bases from V and 8 bases from J, the junction contained 30 bases not matched to a gene. The CDR3 runs to 22 residues. From germline, CDR1 is TSWWSYY and CDR2 QGS. The CDR3 region is CALGGRGTGGYGSNGCPMKLIF. CDR3 nucleotides: TGTGCTCTTGGGGGACGTGGTACTGGGGGATATGGGTCGAATGGTTGTCCGATGAAACTCATCTTT.

About this clone: Translating this DNA gives a protein that differs at residue 12 from the TCRdb one, which belongs to a much larger clone; a read error is likely, and the protein shown is this translation. V and J are TRDV2 and TRDJ1; TRDD3 matches 10 bases. The V gene end was trimmed by 0 bases and the J gene end by 3 bases; junction bases not matched to a gene: 12. This CDR3 is 18 amino acids long. Germline assignment: CDR1 GEAIGNYY and CDR2 EKD. The CDR3 sequence is CACDTVGTGGSIPDKLIF. CDR3 in DNA: TGTGCCTGTGACACCGTCGGTACTGGGGGATCCATCCCCGATAAACTCATCTTT.

The table lists this clone with a few counts. TCRdb records a much larger clone's protein for this DNA, with a difference at residue 7 that likely arises from a read error; the protein given is the translation of the DNA. The V and J genes are TRDV2 and TRDJ1; the match to TRDD3 covers 8 bases. The J gene is not listed in TCRdb, so it was assigned here from a DNA match to germline. CDR1 is GEAIGNYY, CDR2 EKD, per germline. This CDR3 spans 18 amino acids. Trimming removed 3 bases from V and 0 bases from J; junction bases left unmatched: 14. CDR3 sequence (DNA): TGTGCCTGTGACGCCATTGATACTGGGGGCCTGTACACCGATAAACTCATCTTT. Translated, it gives CACDAIDTGGLYTDKLIF.

This clone was seen a handful of times. TCRdb shows a much larger clone's protein in place of this DNA's translation, and the two differ at residue 10, likely through a read error; the protein shown is translated from the DNA. The chain joins TRDV2 to TRDJ1, with 9 nucleotides matching TRDD3. The J gene is not listed in TCRdb, so it was assigned here from a DNA match to germline. This CDR3 is built from 18 residues. In germline, CDR1 is GEAIGNYY, CDR2 EKD. With 0 bases clipped from V and 3 bases from J, the junction kept 13 bases outside the gene matches. CDR3 DNA: TGTGCCTGTGACACCCTCGGGGATACGCCTCCCGTCGCCGATAAACTCATCTTT. Protein sequence: CACDTLGDTPPVADKLIF.

On this clone itself: A far more abundant clone sits one base away, making this likely a read error. Other DNA sequences in this sample translate to the same CDR3. The V gene is TRDV2, the J gene TRDJ1; 12 nucleotides align to TRDD3. TCRdb gives no J gene; it was assigned here by matching the DNA to germline. The CDR3 runs to 16 residues. Germline CDR1 GEAIGNYY, CDR2 EKD. CDR3 in amino acids: CACDGLGDTPRGKLIF. CDR3 nucleotide sequence: TGCGCCTGTGACGGACTGGGGGATACACCGAGGGGGAAACTCATCTTT.

This clone was counted a few times. The protein recorded in TCRdb matches a much larger clone and deviates from this DNA's translation at residue 14, suggesting a read error; the protein here is obtained by translating the DNA. The gene calls are TRDV1 and TRDJ1; 9 bases match TRDD3. The J gene was missing in TCRdb and was found by matching the end of the DNA to germline. The V gene end was trimmed by 6 bases and the J gene end by 3 bases; junction bases not matched to a gene: 29. The CDR3 runs to 22 residues. Per the germline V gene, CDR1 is TSWWSYY and CDR2 is QGS. The CDR3 bases are TGTGCTCTTGGAGATTTCCCTTCTGTGAGGGGGATACTGTGGGATACACCCGATAAACTCATCTTT. Translation gives CALGDFPSVRGILWDTPDKLIF.